Below, 5 T cell receptor beta chains from the same sample are listed, as sequenced in a study of T cells in localized non-small cell lung cancer. The table came from immunoSEQ multiplex PCR; TCRdb's copy has only in-frame clones and leaves some out. The profile shows about 77,000 clones, 85% to 90% of them singletons. The starting material was peripheral blood, obtained before any cancer treatment. These receptors all come from a woman aged 40-70 years with stage I squamous cell lung carcinoma.

The CDR3 DNA follows: TGTGCCAGCTCACCACCCGGGACAGCCGTATCTAACTATGGCTACACCTTC. This codes for CASSPPGTAVSNYGYTF. This chain connects TRBV18 to TRBJ1-2; 7 bases align to TRBD1. CDR3 length: 17 amino acids. CDR1 and CDR2 (germline): KGHSH, LQKENI. V trimming: 0 bases; J trimming: 0 bases; junction bases outside the gene matches: 7.

V usage is TRBV5-1 and J usage is TRBJ2-1, with TRBD2 matching 7 bases. Germline V lookup: CDR1 SGHRS, CDR2 YFSETQ. CDR3 size: 17 residues. V shed 1 base, J shed 4 bases, and the junction held 11 bases outside the gene matches. The CDR3: CASSLSVGRGRYNEQFF. CDR3 nucleotide sequence: TGCGCCAGCAGCTTGAGCGTTGGGAGGGGCCGTTACAATGAGCAGTTCTTC.

The V call is TRBV6-1, the J call TRBJ1-6; 9 bases match TRBD1. The J segment lost 7 bases and the V segment lost 0 bases, leaving 4 bases of the junction unmatched. Germline V CDR1 and CDR2: MNHNS, SASEGT. The CDR3 extends over 16 amino acids. The CDR3 DNA reads TGTGCCAGCAGTGAAGCAGGGACAGGGTTCAATTCACCCCTCCACTTT. Protein sequence: CASSEAGTGFNSPLHF.

The count of this clone is one. The genes are TRBV5-1 and TRBJ2-7; perhaps TRBD1 as D (5 bases). This CDR3 has 14 amino acids. The V end lost 1 base, the J end lost 2 bases, and 10 bases lay between the germline ends. Germline V gene lookup returns CDR1 SGHRS and CDR2 YFSETQ. The CDR3 spells CASSLSPGTYEQYF. CDR3 DNA: TGCGCCAGCAGCTTGTCTCCAGGGACCTACGAGCAGTACTTC.

V is TRBV15 and J is TRBJ2-4; the D is unclear. This CDR3 comprises 15 residues. The V gene's germline CDR1 is LNHNV and CDR2 YYDKDF (reference sequence). The V gene lost 5 bases and the J gene lost 5 bases, with 16 bases spanning the gap. For the CDR3, the DNA is TGTGCCACCAGCTACGGGCCTAGACCCGAAAACATTCAGTACTTC. It yields the protein CATSYGPRPENIQYF.